Below, 25 T cell receptor beta chains from the same sample are listed, as sequenced in a study of T cells in Graves' hyperthyroidism and ophthalmopathy. RNA transcripts served as the template for amplifying TCR beta CDR3 regions. Carried out on the TCR CDR3, a first-round RT-PCR used the HTBI primer set. TCRdb analysed the multiplex PCR reads with MiXCR anew, one entry per CDR3 protein. Of roughly 500,000 distinct CDR3 sequences in the sample, 40% to 50% were seen once. Sequencing was performed on peripheral blood or thyroid tissue (not recorded which). The receptors shown here come from an adult woman with Graves' disease, either hyperthyroidism or ophthalmopathy (not recorded which).

This clonotype occurred many times. This chain uses TRBV2 with TRBJ2-5; the match to TRBD2 covers 9 bases. Germline CDR1 is SNHLY and CDR2 is FYNNEI. V was pared by 0 bases and J by 5 bases, with 4 bases of the junction left unmatched. The length of the CDR3 is 15 residues. The CDR3 sequence: CASSEAGLAGETQYF. The CDR3 region has the DNA TGTGCCAGCAGTGAAGCGGGACTAGCAGGGGAGACCCAGTACTTC.

V gene TRBV7-2 combines with J gene TRBJ2-2; TRBD1 might be the D (5 bases). The CDR3 contains 13 residues. V lost 5 bases to trimming and J lost 3 bases, with 7 bases between them. CDR1 is SGHTA and CDR2 is FQGNSA in the germline V gene. Written as DNA, the CDR3 is TGTGCCAGCAGCGCCAGGGACACCGGGGAGCTGTTTTTT. Its protein product is CASSARDTGELFF.

The chain uses TRBV11-2 and TRBJ1-1, with 7 bases identical to TRBD1. The CDR3 covers 13 residues. Germline values: CDR1 SGHAT, CDR2 FQNNGV. V dropped 5 bases and J dropped 4; count of bases not matched to a gene: 4. The CDR3 loop reads CASSASGGTEAFF. As DNA, the CDR3 is TGTGCCAGCAGCGCCTCAGGGGGCACTGAAGCTTTCTTT.

At least ten counts were recorded for this clonotype. The chain combines TRBV29-1 with TRBJ1-2; D gene unclear. This CDR3 is 11 amino acids long. The germline V and J ends were trimmed by 6 bases and 8 bases, with 13 bases remaining between them. Germline loops: CDR1 SQVTM, CDR2 ANQGSEA. CDR3 amino acids: CSVADMYGYTF. The CDR3 DNA reads as TGCAGCGTGGCTGACATGTACGGCTACACCTTC.

V gene TRBV7-3 combines with J gene TRBJ2-7; D unclear. The germline V gene has CDR1 SGHTA and CDR2 FQGTGA. Trimming took off 9 bases at V and 1 base at J, with 16 bases between the two ends. CDR3 length equals 14 residues. CDR3 region: CASKSLPTSYEQYF. CDR3 coding DNA: TGTGCCAGTAAGAGTTTACCGACTTCCTACGAGCAGTACTTC.

This clonotype has only a few counts. A junction end diverges from the germline sequence, so it may reflect a read error. The V gene is TRBV7-9, the J gene TRBJ1-1; D is unclear. CDR1 and CDR2 from the germline V gene are SEHNR and FQNEAQ (reference sequence). The CDR3 totals 13 residues. In nucleotides, the CDR3 is TGTGCCAGCACCGTCCTGGGGAACGCTGAAGCTTTCTTT. Amino acids: CASTVLGNAEAFF.

Turning to this clonotype: Its ends do not fully match the called genes, so a read error is possible. The chain recombines TRBV5-1 with TRBJ1-3; no firm D call. CDR1 SGHRS and CDR2 YFSETQ come from the germline V gene. The CDR3 totals 16 residues. CDR3 region: CAGSLLQVSSGNTIYF. The CDR3, as DNA: TGCGCCGGCAGCTTGTTACAAGTCTCCTCTGGAAACACCATATATTTT.

The chain combines TRBV3-1 with TRBJ2-2; D is uncertain. The CDR3 spans 16 residues. The germline V gene encodes CDR1 LGHDT and CDR2 YNNKEL (reference sequence). V lost 2 bases to trimming and J lost 0 bases, with 10 bases between them. The CDR3 is CASSQIRTSNTGELFF. The CDR3 region has the DNA TGTGCCAGCAGCCAAATCAGGACCTCGAACACCGGGGAGCTGTTTTTT.

The chain recombines TRBV2 with TRBJ2-7; 7 bases fit TRBD2. Germline loops: CDR1 SNHLY, CDR2 FYNNEI. This CDR3 is built from 13 residues. V dropped 6 bases and J dropped 6; count of bases not matched to a gene: 8. The CDR3 nucleotides are TGTGCCAGCAGAGACGGGGGGAGCGGCGAGCAGTACTTC. The encoded protein is CASRDGGSGEQYF. Looking up the rest from reference TRBV2 and TRBJ2-7 gives the full variable domain: EPEVTQTPSHQVTQMGQEVILRCVPISNHLYFYWYRQILGQKVEFLVSFYNNEISEKSEIFDDQFSVERPDGSNFTLKIRSTKLEDSAMYFCASRDGGSGEQYFGPGTRLTVT.

The chain carries TRBV12-5 and TRBJ2-2; D may be TRBD1 (5 bases). Between the trimmed V and J ends, which lost 1 base and 0 bases, there was a span of 6 bases. This CDR3 has 15 residues. The V gene's germline CDR1 is LGHNT and CDR2 FRNRAP. CDR3 protein: CASGLGTSNTGELFF. The CDR3, as DNA: TGTGCTAGTGGTTTGGGGACATCGAACACCGGGGAGCTGTTTTTT.

At least ten counts were recorded for this clonotype. V gene TRBV20-1 combines with J gene TRBJ2-7, with 8 nucleotides matching TRBD1. Germline V gene sequence: CDR1 DFQATT, CDR2 SNEGSKA (reference sequence). The CDR3 is 13 amino acids. V lost 2 bases and J lost 6; bases outside the gene matches: 6. In DNA, the CDR3 is TGCAGTGCTAGAACACCAGGGGGCGGCGAGCAGTACTTC. Protein sequence: CSARTPGGGEQYF.

This clonotype was seen only a few times. The genes are TRBV11-2 and TRBJ1-6; 8 nucleotides match TRBD1. In germline, CDR1 is SGHAT, CDR2 FQNNGV. The CDR3 is 16 residues long. The V gene end was trimmed by 5 bases and the J gene end by 4 bases; junction bases not matched to a gene: 7. The CDR3 region has the DNA TGTGCCAGCAGCCCCCAGGGACAGGATTATAATTCACCCCTCCACTTT. Amino acids: CASSPQGQDYNSPLHF.

This clonotype was seen at least ten times. This sequence joins TRBV14 and TRBJ2-7; D might be TRBD2 (5 bases). The V end was cut by 1 base, the J end by 0 bases, with 13 bases between. Germline V lookup: CDR1 SGHDN, CDR2 FVKESK. CDR3 length: 16 residues. CDR3 loop: CASSQGEQTNSYEQYF. DNA of the CDR3: TGTGCCAGCAGCCAAGGTGAACAGACTAACTCCTACGAGCAGTACTTC.

This chain joins TRBV10-2 and TRBJ2-6; D remains ambiguous. The CDR3 has 13 amino acids. Germline assignment: CDR1 WSHSY and CDR2 SAAADI. V lost 7 bases and J lost 7, with 11 bases in between. The CDR3 spells CASNAAGANVLTF. The CDR3 nucleotides read TGCGCCAGCAACGCGGCCGGCGCCAACGTCCTGACTTTC.

This clonotype was seen many times. The chain joins TRBV7-2 to TRBJ2-7; 8 bases agree with TRBD2. The V segment lost 2 bases and the J segment 3 bases; nucleotides outside the gene matches: 3. Germline V gene sequence: CDR1 SGHTA, CDR2 FQGNSA. CDR3 length: 14 amino acids. Here the CDR3 DNA reads TGTGCCAGCAGCTTATTGCGGGAGGACTACGAGCAGTACTTC. It specifies CASSLLREDYEQYF.

This chain links TRBV7-9 with TRBJ2-5, with 10 bases matching TRBD2. CDR1 is SEHNR and CDR2 is FQNEAQ in the germline V gene (reference sequence). The CDR3 runs to 14 residues. Trimming at V came to 5 bases and at J to 5 bases, leaving 5 bases not matched to a gene. CDR3 amino acids: CASSMGLASETQYF. The CDR3 DNA reads as TGTGCCAGCAGCATGGGACTAGCGTCGGAGACCCAGTACTTC.

The rearrangement links TRBV19 to TRBJ1-3, with a weak D call TRBD1 (5 bases). Between the trimmed V and J ends, which lost 4 bases and 7 bases, there was a span of 14 bases. The germline V gene encodes CDR1 LNHDA and CDR2 SQIVND (reference sequence). The CDR3 spans 14 residues. The chain's CDR3 is CASSKALTENTIYF. The CDR3 nucleotides are TGTGCCAGTAGTAAGGCCCTGACAGAGAACACCATATATTTT.

CDR3 sequence: CASSQTPSTSGNYEQYF. In nucleotides, the CDR3 is TGTGCCAGCAGCCAGACCCCTTCGACTAGCGGGAACTACGAGCAGTACTTC. The rearrangement joins TRBV7-3 to TRBJ2-7; the match to TRBD2 covers 11 bases. The junction had 12 bases not matched to a gene; V was cut back by 5 bases and J by 3 bases. The length of the CDR3 is 17 residues. CDR1 SGHTA and CDR2 FQGTGA come from the germline V gene.

This clonotype came up many times. This chain links TRBV5-6 with TRBJ1-1; D remains unclear. The CDR3 is 16 amino acids. With 0 bases removed from V and 5 bases from J, the gap between germline ends came to 17 bases. The germline V gene encodes CDR1 SGHDT and CDR2 YYEEEE. The CDR3 loop is CASSLDPHQVGTEAFF. In nucleotides, the CDR3 is TGTGCCAGCAGCTTGGACCCCCATCAAGTGGGGACTGAAGCTTTCTTT.

This clonotype was seen many times. V usage is TRBV11-2 and J usage is TRBJ2-2; D may be TRBD2 (5 bases). Trimming shortened V by 3 bases and J by 1 base, and 9 bases separated the two germline ends. Germline V gives CDR1 SGHAT, CDR2 FQNNGV. The CDR3 contains 15 residues. The CDR3 spells CASSFVARNTGELFF. The CDR3, as DNA: TGTGCCAGCAGCTTTGTAGCGAGGAACACCGGGGAGCTGTTTTTT. Filled out from reference TRBV11-2 and TRBJ2-2, the complete variable domain reads EAGVAQSPRYKIIEKRQSVAFWCNPISGHATLYWYQQILGQGPKLLIQFQNNGVVDDSQLPKDRFSAERLKGVDSTLKIQPAKLEDSAVYLCASSFVARNTGELFFGEGSRLTVL.

The chain combines TRBV20-1 with TRBJ2-5, with 11 bases fitting TRBD2. The CDR3 totals 12 residues. The V gene end was trimmed by 2 bases and the J gene end by 9 bases; junction bases not matched to a gene: 2. Germline V gene lookup returns CDR1 DFQATT and CDR2 SNEGSKA (reference sequence). This chain's CDR3 is CSARLLAGAQYF. In DNA, the CDR3 is TGCAGTGCTAGATTACTAGCGGGAGCCCAGTACTTC.

This clonotype was seen ten or more times. The V and J genes are TRBV3-1 and TRBJ2-5; D is uncertain. Per germline, CDR1 LGHDT and CDR2 YNNKEL (reference sequence). V lost 0 bases to trimming and J lost 1 base, with 12 bases between them. CDR3 length: 16 residues. CDR3 DNA sequence: TGTGCCAGCAGCCAAGATATGGAGTTTCCCCAAGAGACCCAGTACTTC. This translates into CASSQDMEFPQETQYF.

Regarding this clonotype: Germline is not matched at one junction end, which may reflect a read error. The rearrangement uses TRBV6-5 and TRBJ1-5; possibly TRBD1 for D (5 bases). The V gene's germline CDR1 is MNHEY and CDR2 SVGAGI. CDR3 length equals 14 residues. As DNA, the CDR3 is TGTGCCATCAGTGAGTCGCAGGGCAGTCAGCCCCAGCATTTT. Residues: CAISESQGSQPQHF.

This sequence joins TRBV29-1 and TRBJ1-1, with TRBD1 identical over 8 bases. After removal of 8 bases from V and 4 bases from J, the junction contained 9 bases not matched to a gene. The germline V gene has CDR1 SQVTM and CDR2 ANQGSEA. This CDR3 is 13 amino acids long. CDR3 in DNA: TGCAGCAGTCTACAGGGGGGCCGCACTGAAGCTTTCTTT. Protein product: CSSLQGGRTEAFF.

Ten or more counts support this clonotype. The chain carries TRBV20-1 and TRBJ1-1; 10 nucleotides align to TRBD1. The CDR3 has 15 amino acids. The germline V gene has CDR1 DFQATT and CDR2 SNEGSKA (reference sequence). The trim removed 3 bases at V and 5 bases at J, leaving 9 bases unmatched. In DNA form, the CDR3 reads TGCAGTGCTAGGTTAGGGACAGGGGCGGGGACTGAAGCTTTCTTT. It specifies CSARLGTGAGTEAFF.